These 5 T cell receptor beta chains originate from one sample sequenced in a study of T cell clones after liver transplantation. The method was immunoSEQ multiplex PCR; TCRdb's version includes in-frame clones alone and lacks a portion of them. Seen here are about 120,000 clones, over 75% observed once, and the top ten hold around 0.86%. This specimen consisted of CD4+ T cells from blood, obtained 12 months after liver transplant. These receptors were obtained from a human patient who received a liver transplant. The graft donor may have contributed some T cells.

The chain combines TRBV28 with TRBJ1-5; D remains ambiguous. The germline V gene has CDR1 MDHEN and CDR2 SYDVKM. The germline V and J ends were trimmed by 3 bases and 3 bases, with 12 bases remaining between them. The length of the CDR3 is 15 residues. This chain's CDR3 is CASSLQLGNNQPQHF. The CDR3 DNA follows: TGTGCCAGCAGTTTGCAGTTAGGGAACAATCAGCCCCAGCATTTT.

This chain uses TRBV28 with TRBJ2-7, with 7 bases fitting TRBD1. Per the germline V gene, CDR1 is MDHEN and CDR2 is SYDVKM. The CDR3 is made up of 12 amino acids. Germline trimming cut 6 bases from V and 4 bases from J; bases unmatched to any gene: 3. The CDR3 DNA sequence: TGTGCCAGCAGACGACAGGGTTACGAGCAGTACTTC. Its protein is CASRRQGYEQYF.

The J gene is TRBJ2-1, the V gene TRBV5-1; 13 bases map to TRBD2. Germline V CDR1 and CDR2: SGHRS, YFSETQ. J was trimmed by 15 bases and V by 6 bases; bases with no gene match: 12. The CDR3 loop spans 14 amino acids. CDR3 sequence: CASIPGTSGTTPFF. For the CDR3, the DNA is TGCGCCAGCATACCCGGGACTAGCGGGACCACTCCGTTCTTC.

This sequence joins TRBV18 and TRBJ2-7, with D perhaps TRBD1 (5 bases). This CDR3 is built from 13 residues. V dropped 3 bases and J dropped 4 bases, with 10 bases sitting between them. Germline lookup yields CDR1 KGHSH and CDR2 LQKENI. The CDR3 sequence: CASSPKTEYEQYF. The CDR3 bases are TGTGCCAGCTCACCCAAGACAGAATACGAGCAGTACTTC.

The chain combines TRBV7-2 with TRBJ2-7; D unresolved. Germline lookup yields CDR1 SGHTA and CDR2 FQGNSA. The germline V and J ends were trimmed by 5 bases and 2 bases, with 13 bases remaining between them. The CDR3 is 14 residues long. CDR3 amino acids: CASSPLTGPYEQYF. The CDR3 DNA is TGTGCCAGCAGCCCTCTAACCGGACCCTACGAGCAGTACTTC.